The text below deals with one T cell receptor (beta chain). No cognate antigen has been identified for it. No much larger clone exists at a distance of one base, and base qualities are not known. These data belong to a study of shared clonotypes between healthy human individuals (dated by TCRdb to 2020 to 2021). Describing the broader study: The cohort comprised a couple of women and three men aged 18 to 49 years. For each donor, CD4 naive and CD4 memory were each run on three plates, CD8 naive on two plates, and CD8 memory on one plate. The study deeply sequenced blood TCR repertoires of five healthy adults to estimate repertoire size and the extent of clonotype sharing between individuals. To increase sequencing depth and limit assay-specific biases, TCR repertoire library preparation and sequencing were carried out by different laboratories using diverse techniques. Each donor's leukapheresis produced roughly between roughly 0.9 and 9 billion PBMCs. General study outcomes and caveats: Because the study included only a small number of donors, the genetic and exposure-history diversity represented was limited. Pairwise subsampling led to the expectation that sequencing depth would affect the degree of clonotype sharing among donors. Larger estimated clonotype richness was generally found for naive subsets than for memory subsets. Approximately 5% of naive CD4, around 4% of naive CD8, roughly 2.4% of memory CD4, and less than 0.45% of memory CD8 clonotypes were shared across a few donors. Incomplete sequencing was indicated by rarefaction of sorted-subset datasets, despite the large sequencing depth. Only blood was sampled, and tissue TCR repertoires likely differ from those in blood. Clonotypes shared by all four sorted-subset donors showed higher generation probabilities than non-shared clonotypes.

Using the deep immunoSEQ assay, multiplex PCR amplified TCR CDR3 regions from genomic DNA. Extracted genomic DNA from each cell subset was distributed evenly across all wells of several immunoSEQ 96-well plates, and each plate was treated as a replicate. For sorted subsets, roughly 200 ng of genomic DNA, equivalent to 25,000 to 30,000 T cell genomes, went into each replicate PCR. Purified libraries were quantified with a Qubit 3.0 fluorometer, sized on a Bioanalyzer 2100, and re-quantified with the KAPA Library Quantification kit. A separate single-read 150-cycle Illumina NextSeq 550 flow cell was used to sequence each immunoSEQ 96-well plate. Processing in the source paper ran as follows. Because the immunoSEQ output included only junctional sequences and no quality scores, the filtering could not be the same as the filtering used for full-length reads. To assign V/J genes and CDR3, sequences were annotated using PyIR, a Python wrapper for IgBLAST v1.9, with IMGT germline references. Any read was removed if the V/J assignment was weak (E-value above 1e-6), the CDR3 was missing, or the read contained stop codons, out-of-frame junctions, or ambiguous translated residues. V3J clonotypes were defined as sequences sharing the same inferred V gene, J gene, and CDR3 amino acid sequence. The percentage overlap between two repertoires was calculated by dividing the number of shared unique clonotypes by the size of the smaller repertoire. Repertoire richness was assessed with RTK rarefaction, the Chao1 estimator, and Recon v2.1 estimates of unobserved clonotypes. Generation probabilities for all TCRbeta clonotypes obtained by the gDNA method from several donors were computed using OLGA. TCRdb holds this immuneACCESS table with in-frame rearrangements only. Some clones are missing; in checked studies, unresolved V genes explain under half, and the rest has no known cause. For V, J and clone size, that table is used; D and trimming come from the DNA. The sample yields 2 million or so clones; approximately 95% were counted once. The ten most abundant clones make up around 1.1% of the sample.

The CDR3 has 15 amino acids, counting the end cysteine and phenylalanine. Of the read, only the CDR3 DNA is kept; its 45 bases are in frame from base 1. The CDR1 and CDR2 encoded by the germline V gene are LGHNA and YSLEER. V sheds 0 bases and J sheds 4 bases, leaving 12 bases between their ends. CD8 naive samples consisted of CD45RO-negative cells that were positively selected for CCR7, yielding a CD45RA+CCR7+ population without TemRA cells. Healthy HIV-negative adults with no recently reported acute infections or vaccinations were included as donors. All donors were Caucasian adults living in Nashville, Tennessee, USA. Blood was obtained by leukapheresis, after which PBMCs were separated by Ficoll-Histopaque density gradient centrifugation and cryopreserved in liquid nitrogen vapor phase. Analytical flow cytometry was used to check the purity and quantity of every magnetically sorted T cell population. Genomic DNA was isolated from every sorted fraction and measured by UV absorbance on a Nanodrop 2000c.

This chain joins TRBV4-3 to TRBJ1-2; no D gene can be assigned with confidence. The receptor comes from a man between 18 and 29 years old in good health. Input material: naive CD8+ T cells sorted from blood. Per the publication, the cell subset or site label means: CD45RA+CCR7+. The DNA sequence follows: TGCGCCAGCAGCCAAGATTGGGTAACCGGCTATGGCTACACCTTC. The resulting protein is CASSQDWVTGYGYTF.